The clone carrying this T cell receptor beta chain was observed a few times. These data belong to a study of blood T cell repertoires in COVID-19. Background on the study: Samples taken during acute and convalescent COVID-19 were collected in the United States, Italy and Spain. T cells, B-cell-depleted T cells, or PBMCs supplied cDNA or gDNA.

Participants had their cohort set by participant-reported clinical history. Original processing methods: Amplification with reference gene primers provided the estimates of nucleated cell counts. Measured with immunoSEQ multiplex PCR; TCRdb has only the in-frame clones, and not every one. That table furnishes V, J and clone size, whereas the DNA furnished D and trimming. The sample lists about 190,000 clones; about 88% were seen once. CDR1 is LNHDA, CDR2 SQIVND, per germline (reference sequence). V lost 0 bases and J 1 base, leaving 12 bases between the germline ends. There are 16 residues in the CDR3.

This TCR was sampled from a woman aged 40 to 50 in a cohort exposed to, infected with or recovered from COVID-19 (not recorded which). The sequencing sample was made of PBMCs or T cells enriched from blood (not recorded which). V is TRBV19 and J is TRBJ1-1; D is possibly TRBD1 (6 bases). This CDR3 reads CASSIDLVRGNTEAFF. CDR3 bases: TGTGCCAGTAGTATAGATTTAGTCAGGGGGAACACTGAAGCTTTCTTT.